These 5 T cell receptor beta chains were all obtained from the same sample, sequenced in a study of memory CD4+ T cells and cytomegalovirus serostatus. Libraries were prepared by immunoSEQ multiplex PCR; TCRdb keeps only in-frame clonotypes and omits some of them. This table holds around 40,000 clones, roughly 77% found once. The sort gate was single viable CD3+CD4+CD8-CD45RO+ cells for memory CD4+ T cells. What was sequenced was memory CD4+ T cells from blood. The receptors were sampled from an adult in good health and CMV-seronegative.

J is TRBJ1-2 and V is TRBV14; 7 bases are shared with TRBD1. V trimming: 4 bases; J trimming: 8 bases; junction bases outside the gene matches: 7. The CDR3 spans 13 residues. CDR1 is SGHDN, CDR2 FVKESK, per germline. CDR3 residues: CASSRDRVGGYTF. Here the CDR3 DNA reads TGTGCCAGCAGCCGAGACAGGGTCGGAGGCTACACCTTC.

This clone was seen a single time. The V gene is TRBV7-6, the J gene TRBJ1-1; D might be TRBD1 (6 bases). CDR3 size: 14 residues. The V gene lost 2 bases and the J gene lost 4 bases, with 11 bases spanning the gap. Germline V gene lookup returns CDR1 SGHVS and CDR2 FNYEAQ. CDR3 loop: CASSLKGGTTEAFF. CDR3 nucleotide sequence: TGTGCCAGCAGCTTAAAGGGGGGGACCACTGAAGCTTTCTTT.

This sequence joins TRBV6-6 and TRBJ1-3, with D unclear. This CDR3 is built from 15 residues. With 6 bases removed from V and 1 base from J, the gap between germline ends came to 13 bases. Germline CDR1 MNHNY, CDR2 SVGAGI (reference sequence). The CDR3 region has the DNA TGTGCCAGCAGCCGCCTTTTGGGATCTGGAAACACCATATATTTT. Its translation is CASSRLLGSGNTIYF.

V is TRBV7-6 and J is TRBJ1-6; D unclear. The V and J ends lost 0 bases and 7 bases respectively, with 22 bases between them. Germline-derived CDR1 and CDR2 are SGHVS and FNYEAQ. The CDR3 spans 19 residues. The CDR3 spells CASSLAPRGPARPNSPLHF. The CDR3 coding sequence is TGTGCCAGCAGCTTAGCGCCCCGAGGACCGGCTAGACCCAATTCACCCCTCCACTTT.

The rearrangement links TRBV7-3 to TRBJ2-2; D is undetermined. The germline V gene has CDR1 SGHTA and CDR2 FQGTGA. V was clipped by 5 bases and J by 1 base, with 8 bases between them. The CDR3 consists of 14 residues. As DNA, the CDR3 is TGTGCCAGCAGCCTAGAAAGGAACACCGGGGAGCTGTTTTTT. It translates to CASSLERNTGELFF.